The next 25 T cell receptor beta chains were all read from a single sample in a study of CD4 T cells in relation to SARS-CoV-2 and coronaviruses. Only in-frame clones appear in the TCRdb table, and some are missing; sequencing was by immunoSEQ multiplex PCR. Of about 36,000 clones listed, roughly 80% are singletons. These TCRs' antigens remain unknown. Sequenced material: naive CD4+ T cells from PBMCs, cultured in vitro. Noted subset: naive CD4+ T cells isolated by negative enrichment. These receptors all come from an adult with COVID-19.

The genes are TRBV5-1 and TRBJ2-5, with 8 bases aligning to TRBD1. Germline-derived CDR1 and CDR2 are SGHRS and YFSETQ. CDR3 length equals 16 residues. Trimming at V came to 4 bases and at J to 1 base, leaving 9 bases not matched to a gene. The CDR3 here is CASSLQTGGSQETQYF. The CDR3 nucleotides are TGCGCCAGCAGCCTCCAAACAGGGGGGAGCCAAGAGACCCAGTACTTC.

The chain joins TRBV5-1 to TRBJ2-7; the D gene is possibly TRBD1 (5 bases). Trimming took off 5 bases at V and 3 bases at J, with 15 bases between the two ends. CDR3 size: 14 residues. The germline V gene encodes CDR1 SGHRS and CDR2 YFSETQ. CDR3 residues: CASRGSRESYEQYF. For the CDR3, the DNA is TGCGCCAGCAGAGGGTCCAGGGAAAGCTACGAGCAGTACTTC.

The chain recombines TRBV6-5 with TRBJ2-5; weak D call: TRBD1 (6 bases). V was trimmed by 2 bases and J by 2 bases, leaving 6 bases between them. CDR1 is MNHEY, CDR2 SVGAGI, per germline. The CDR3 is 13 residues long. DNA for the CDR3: TGTGCCAGCAGTTACAGGGGGCAAGAGACCCAGTACTTC. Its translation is CASSYRGQETQYF.

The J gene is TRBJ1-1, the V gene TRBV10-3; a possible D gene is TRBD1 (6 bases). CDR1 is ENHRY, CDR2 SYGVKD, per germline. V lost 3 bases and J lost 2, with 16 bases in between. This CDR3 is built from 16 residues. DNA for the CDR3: TGTGCCATCAGTGACCCCCGGGGGGCGGGAAACACTGAAGCTTTCTTT. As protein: CAISDPRGAGNTEAFF.

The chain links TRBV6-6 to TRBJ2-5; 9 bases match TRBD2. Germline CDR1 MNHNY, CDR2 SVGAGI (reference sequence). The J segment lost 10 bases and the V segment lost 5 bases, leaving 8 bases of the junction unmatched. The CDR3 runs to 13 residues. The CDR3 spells CASSRGLALRQYF. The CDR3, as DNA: TGTGCCAGCAGTCGGGGACTAGCTCTTCGCCAGTACTTC.

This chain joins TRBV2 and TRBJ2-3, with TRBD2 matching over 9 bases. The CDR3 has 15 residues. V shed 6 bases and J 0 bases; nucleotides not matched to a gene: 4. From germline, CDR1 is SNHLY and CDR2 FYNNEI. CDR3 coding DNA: TGTGCCAGCAGCCGACTAGCGGTAAGCACAGATACGCAGTATTTT. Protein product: CASSRLAVSTDTQYF.

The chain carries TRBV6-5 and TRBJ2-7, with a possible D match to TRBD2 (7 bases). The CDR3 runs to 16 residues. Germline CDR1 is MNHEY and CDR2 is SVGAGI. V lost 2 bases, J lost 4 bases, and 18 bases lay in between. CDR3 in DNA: TGTGCCAGCAGTTACGGGGGGGCGGGAGCTTTATACGAGCAGTACTTC. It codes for CASSYGGAGALYEQYF.

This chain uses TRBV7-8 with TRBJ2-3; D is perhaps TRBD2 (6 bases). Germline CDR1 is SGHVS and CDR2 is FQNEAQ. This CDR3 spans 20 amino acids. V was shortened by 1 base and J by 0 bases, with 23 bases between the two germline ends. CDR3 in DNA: TGTGCCAGCAGCTTAGAAGGTTACGGACTAAATTTACGGAGCACAGATACGCAGTATTTT. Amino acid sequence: CASSLEGYGLNLRSTDTQYF.

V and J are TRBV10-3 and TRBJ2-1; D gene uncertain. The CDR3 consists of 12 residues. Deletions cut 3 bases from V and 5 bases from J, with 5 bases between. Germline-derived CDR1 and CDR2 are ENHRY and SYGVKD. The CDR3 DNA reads TGTGCCATCAGTGACCTCGACAATGAGCAGTTCTTC. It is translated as CAISDLDNEQFF.

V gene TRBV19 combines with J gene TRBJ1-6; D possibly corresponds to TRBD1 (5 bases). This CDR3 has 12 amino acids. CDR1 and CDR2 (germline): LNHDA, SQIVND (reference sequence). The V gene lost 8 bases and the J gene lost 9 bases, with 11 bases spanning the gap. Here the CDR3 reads CASQNGGSPLHF. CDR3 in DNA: TGTGCCAGTCAGAACGGGGGTTCACCCCTCCACTTT.

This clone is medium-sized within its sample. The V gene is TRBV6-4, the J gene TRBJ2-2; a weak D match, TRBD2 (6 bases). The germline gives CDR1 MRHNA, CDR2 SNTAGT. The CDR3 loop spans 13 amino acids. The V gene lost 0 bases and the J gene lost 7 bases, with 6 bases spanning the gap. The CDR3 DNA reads TGTGCCAGCAGTGACTCGACTAGCGGGGAGCTGTTTTTT. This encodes CASSDSTSGELFF.

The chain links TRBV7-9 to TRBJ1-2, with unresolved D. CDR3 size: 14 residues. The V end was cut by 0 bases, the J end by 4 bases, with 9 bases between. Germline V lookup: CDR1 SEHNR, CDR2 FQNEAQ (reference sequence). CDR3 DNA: TGTGCCAGCAGCTTAGCGTCAGGACTCTATGGCTACACCTTC. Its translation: CASSLASGLYGYTF.

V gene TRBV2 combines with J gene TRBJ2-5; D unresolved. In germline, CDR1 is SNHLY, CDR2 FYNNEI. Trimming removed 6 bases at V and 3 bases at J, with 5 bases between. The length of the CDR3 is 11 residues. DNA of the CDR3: TGTGCCAGCAGCTGGGAAGAGACCCAGTACTTC. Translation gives CASSWEETQYF.

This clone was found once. As DNA, the CDR3 is TGTGCCAGCAGTTACGATTCTGGGGCTTGGTACGAGCAGTACTTC. It specifies CASSYDSGAWYEQYF. This rearrangement joins TRBV6-5 to TRBJ2-7; maybe TRBD1 (5 bases). V lost 2 bases, J lost 4 bases, and 15 bases lay in between. CDR1 MNHEY and CDR2 SVGAGI come from the germline V gene. The CDR3 extends over 15 amino acids.

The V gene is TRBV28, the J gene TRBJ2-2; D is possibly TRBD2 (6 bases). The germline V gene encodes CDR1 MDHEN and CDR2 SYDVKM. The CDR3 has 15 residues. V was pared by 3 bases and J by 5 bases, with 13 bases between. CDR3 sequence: CASSLAGSRTGELFF. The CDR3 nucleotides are TGTGCCAGCAGTTTGGCGGGGAGTCGGACCGGGGAGCTGTTTTTT.

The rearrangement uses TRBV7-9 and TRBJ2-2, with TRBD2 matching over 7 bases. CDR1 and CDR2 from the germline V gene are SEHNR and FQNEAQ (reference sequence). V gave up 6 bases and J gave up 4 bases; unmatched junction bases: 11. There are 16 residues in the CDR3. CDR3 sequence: CASRLGTSAFTGELFF. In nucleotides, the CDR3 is TGTGCCAGCAGACTGGGAACTAGCGCTTTCACCGGGGAGCTGTTTTTT.

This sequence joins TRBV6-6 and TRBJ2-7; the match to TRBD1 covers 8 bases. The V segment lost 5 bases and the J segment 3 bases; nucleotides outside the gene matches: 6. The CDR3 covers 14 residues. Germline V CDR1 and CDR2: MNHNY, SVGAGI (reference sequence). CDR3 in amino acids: CASSRQGADYEQYF. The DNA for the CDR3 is TGTGCCAGCAGTAGGCAGGGGGCCGACTACGAGCAGTACTTC.

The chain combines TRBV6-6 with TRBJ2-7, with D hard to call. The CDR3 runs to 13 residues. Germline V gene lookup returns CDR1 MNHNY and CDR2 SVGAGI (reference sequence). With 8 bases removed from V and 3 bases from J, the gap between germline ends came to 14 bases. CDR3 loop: CASVPSNNYEQYF. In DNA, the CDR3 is TGTGCCAGCGTGCCTTCTAATAACTACGAGCAGTACTTC.

The CDR3 DNA reads as TGTGCCAGCAGCTTGGGTCTAGCGGGAGGGACTGGGGCCAACGTCCTGACTTTC. This translates into CASSLGLAGGTGANVLTF. This chain links TRBV11-2 with TRBJ2-6; 12 nucleotides agree with TRBD2. The germline V gene encodes CDR1 SGHAT and CDR2 FQNNGV. With V trimmed by 3 bases and J by 2 bases, 5 bases remained unmatched. The CDR3 runs to 18 residues.

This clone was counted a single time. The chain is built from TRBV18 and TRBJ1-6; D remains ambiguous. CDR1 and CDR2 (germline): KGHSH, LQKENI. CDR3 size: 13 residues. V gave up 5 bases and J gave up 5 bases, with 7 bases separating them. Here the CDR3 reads CASSREDNSPLHF. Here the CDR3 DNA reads TGTGCCAGCTCAAGGGAAGATAATTCACCCCTCCACTTT.

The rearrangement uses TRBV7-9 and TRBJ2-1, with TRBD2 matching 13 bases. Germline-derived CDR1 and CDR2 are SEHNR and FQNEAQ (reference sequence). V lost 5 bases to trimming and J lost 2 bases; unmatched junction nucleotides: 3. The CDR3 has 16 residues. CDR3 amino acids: CASSPGTSGAYNEQFF. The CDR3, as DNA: TGTGCCAGCAGCCCTGGGACTAGCGGGGCCTACAATGAGCAGTTCTTC.

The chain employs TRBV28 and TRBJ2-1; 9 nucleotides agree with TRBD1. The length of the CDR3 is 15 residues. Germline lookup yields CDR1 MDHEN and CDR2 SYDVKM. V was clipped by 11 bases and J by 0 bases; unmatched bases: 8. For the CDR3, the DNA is TGTGCCTGGGACAGGGCAAGGAGCTCCTACAATGAGCAGTTCTTC. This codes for CAWDRARSSYNEQFF.

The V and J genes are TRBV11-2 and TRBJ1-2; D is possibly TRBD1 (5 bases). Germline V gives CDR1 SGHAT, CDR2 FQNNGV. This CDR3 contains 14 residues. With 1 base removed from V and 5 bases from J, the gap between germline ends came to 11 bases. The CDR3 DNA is TGTGCCAGCAGCTTAGGGCAGGGTGGGTATGGCTACACCTTC. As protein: CASSLGQGGYGYTF.

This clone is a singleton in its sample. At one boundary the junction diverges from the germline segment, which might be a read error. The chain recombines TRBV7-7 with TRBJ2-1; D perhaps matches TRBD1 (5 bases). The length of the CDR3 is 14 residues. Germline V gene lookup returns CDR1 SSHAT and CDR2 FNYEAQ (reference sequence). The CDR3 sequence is CASSNDRRDSEQFF. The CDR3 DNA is TGTGCTAGCAGCAACGATCGAAGAGACAGTGAGCAGTTCTTC.

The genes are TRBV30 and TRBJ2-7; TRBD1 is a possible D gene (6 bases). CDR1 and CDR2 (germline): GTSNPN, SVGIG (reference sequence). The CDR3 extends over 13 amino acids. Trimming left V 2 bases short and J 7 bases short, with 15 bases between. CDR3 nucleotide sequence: TGTGCCTGGAGTCTAAACAGGGCTAGGGAGCAGTACTTC. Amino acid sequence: CAWSLNRAREQYF.